This TCR beta chain was captured by sequencing in a study of naive and memory T cell subsets. The study's findings and limits: Possibly reflecting memory cells re-expressing CD45RA, a few larger clonotypes occurred in naive repertoires, especially CD8.

Ten or more counts support this clonotype. Its matching antigen is unknown. Two oligonucleotides, mixed equimolar, formed the beta constant-region primer covering TRBC1 and TRBC2. Four rounds of PCR amplified the ligated cDNA using nested alpha and beta constant-region primers plus SP2. TCRdb independently ran MiXCR on the UMI-ligation and nested PCR reads; one entry per CDR3 protein. The sample includes approximately 100,000 distinct CDR3 sequences, about 14% of them seen just once. V gave up 4 bases and J gave up 6 bases, with 11 bases separating them. CDR1 KGHSH and CDR2 LQKENI come from the germline V gene. The length of the CDR3 is 13 residues.

Specimen: naive CD8+ T cells from blood. This clonotype was obtained from a human donor in good health. The rearrangement joins TRBV18 to TRBJ2-3; no clear D gene. CDR3 loop: CASSLDTSDTQYF. The CDR3 DNA reads TGTGCCAGCTCACTAGACACTTCGGATACGCAGTATTTT.